Each of the 8 T cell receptor beta chains below was sequenced from the same sample in a study of beta chain features in type 1 diabetes. Sequencing targeted expressed TCRB transcripts, as all isolated RNA had been reverse transcribed. TCRdb keeps only in-frame clones here, not all; method: immunoSEQ multiplex PCR. The sample yields 400,000 to 550,000 clones, over 10% seen once. Material: naive CD4+ T cells from blood. The receptors originated from a woman aged 18-30 years in good health.

The chain joins TRBV15 to TRBJ1-2; 8 nucleotides line up with TRBD1. CDR3 length: 15 residues. Germline CDR1 reads LNHNV; CDR2 reads YYDKDF (reference sequence). With 2 bases clipped from V and 7 bases from J, the junction kept 9 bases outside the gene matches. The CDR3 region has the DNA TGTGCCACCAGCAGACAACGGACAGGGATAGGTGGCTACACCTTC. This encodes CATSRQRTGIGGYTF.

The genes are TRBV30 and TRBJ1-5, with D unresolved. CDR1 is GTSNPN, CDR2 SVGIG, per germline (reference sequence). The CDR3 runs to 13 residues. Trimming took off 5 bases at V and 4 bases at J, with 12 bases between the two ends. CDR3 nucleotides: TGTGCCTGGGACTCTCCCTCAAATCAGCCCCAGCATTTT. This translates into CAWDSPSNQPQHF. Filled out from reference TRBV30 and TRBJ1-5, the complete variable domain reads SQTIHQWPATLVQPVGSPLSLECTVEGTSNPNLYWYRQAAGRGLQLLFYSVGIGQISSEVPQNLSASRPQDRQFILSSKKLLLSDSGFYLCAWDSPSNQPQHFGDGTRLSIL.

V gene TRBV4-1 combines with J gene TRBJ2-3; D perhaps matches TRBD2 (5 bases). This CDR3 spans 18 amino acids. Germline lookup yields CDR1 MGHRA and CDR2 YSYEKL. Trimming left V 6 bases short and J 3 bases short, with 25 bases between. CDR3: CASSRLGRLSTGTDTQYF. The CDR3 DNA reads TGCGCCAGCAGTCGCCTAGGGAGACTGTCGACGGGAACAGATACGCAGTATTTT.

The chain carries TRBV5-1 and TRBJ2-3; TRBD1 is a possible D gene (5 bases). Per the germline V gene, CDR1 is SGHRS and CDR2 is YFSETQ. Between the trimmed V and J ends, which lost 1 base and 4 bases, there was a span of 10 bases. The CDR3 totals 14 residues. CDR3 bases: TGCGCCAGCAGCTTGCAGGGAAGGGCAGATACGCAGTATTTT. Translated, it gives CASSLQGRADTQYF. Together with reference TRBV5-1 and TRBJ2-3, the CDR3 gives the full variable domain: KAGVTQTPRYLIKTRGQQVTLSCSPISGHRSVSWYQQTPGQGLQFLFEYFSETQRNKGNFPGRFSGRQFSNSRSEMNVSTLELGDSALYLCASSLQGRADTQYFGPGTRLTVL.

The chain employs TRBV5-4 and TRBJ2-1; no reliable D call. V shed 3 bases and J shed 9 bases, with 7 bases lying between them. CDR3 length: 11 residues. CDR1 is SGHNT and CDR2 is YYREEE in the germline V gene (reference sequence). The CDR3 reads CASSSAREQFF. CDR3 sequence (DNA): TGTGCCAGCAGCTCAGCGCGTGAGCAGTTCTTC.

The rearrangement links TRBV9 to TRBJ1-3; perhaps TRBD1 as D (6 bases). CDR3 length equals 16 residues. Germline CDR1 and CDR2: SGDLS and YYNGEE. V dropped 3 bases and J dropped 0 bases, with 13 bases sitting between them. The CDR3 DNA sequence: TGTGCCAGCAGCGCTGGGGGCCGGAGCTCTGGAAACACCATATATTTT. It specifies CASSAGGRSSGNTIYF.

The chain couples TRBV7-2 to TRBJ2-5; 8 nucleotides line up with TRBD2. V lost 3 bases to trimming and J lost 4 bases; unmatched junction nucleotides: 4. Germline V gene data show CDR1 as SGHTA and CDR2 as FQGNSA. This CDR3 contains 14 residues. The CDR3 DNA follows: TGTGCCAGCAGCTTTCCAACTAGCGGAGAGACCCAGTACTTC. Its protein is CASSFPTSGETQYF.

This clone was seen a handful of times. The genes are TRBV14 and TRBJ2-3; D remains ambiguous. V lost 1 base to trimming and J lost 7 bases, with 6 bases between them. Germline CDR1 reads SGHDN; CDR2 reads FVKESK. CDR3 length: 12 amino acids. The CDR3 loop reads CASSQAVHTQYF. For the CDR3, the DNA is TGTGCCAGCAGCCAAGCTGTTCATACGCAGTATTTT.